The present entry profiles one TCR beta chain with its context. The sample comes from a study of blood T cell repertoires in COVID-19. Across the whole study: The United States, Italy and Spain were the sources of the acute and convalescent COVID-19 samples. The cDNA or gDNA used as material had been derived from T cells, B-cell-depleted T cells, or PBMCs.

Method: immunoSEQ multiplex PCR; TCRdb's copy keeps in-frame clones and lacks some. Among around 140,000 clones, about 89% were seen once, and the ten largest hold 18%. The V segment lost 5 bases and the J segment 5 bases; nucleotides outside the gene matches: 8. CDR1 and CDR2 from the germline V gene are MGHDK and SYGVNS. The CDR3 consists of 14 residues. The specimen was peripheral blood. The source is a man aged 50 to 59 with active or convalescent COVID-19. V usage is TRBV25-1 and J usage is TRBJ1-1; 7 bases match TRBD1. The CDR3 reads CASSKPGQMTEAFF. The CDR3 region has the DNA TGTGCCAGCAGTAAACCGGGACAGATGACTGAAGCTTTCTTT.